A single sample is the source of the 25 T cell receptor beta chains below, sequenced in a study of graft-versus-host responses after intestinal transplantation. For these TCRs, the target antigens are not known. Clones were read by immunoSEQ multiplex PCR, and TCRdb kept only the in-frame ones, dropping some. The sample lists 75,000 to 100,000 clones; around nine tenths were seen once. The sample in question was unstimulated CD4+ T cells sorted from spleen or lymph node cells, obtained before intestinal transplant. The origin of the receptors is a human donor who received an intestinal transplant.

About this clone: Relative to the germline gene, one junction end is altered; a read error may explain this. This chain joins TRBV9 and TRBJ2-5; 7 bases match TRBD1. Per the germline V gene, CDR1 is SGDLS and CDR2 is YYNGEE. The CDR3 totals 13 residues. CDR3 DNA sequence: TGTGCCGGCAGCGCAGGGGGCCAAGAGACCCAGTACTTC. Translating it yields CAGSAGGQETQYF.

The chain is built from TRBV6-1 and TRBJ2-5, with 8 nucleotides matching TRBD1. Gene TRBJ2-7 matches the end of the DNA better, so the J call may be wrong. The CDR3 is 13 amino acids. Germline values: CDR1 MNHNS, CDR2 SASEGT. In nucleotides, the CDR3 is TGTGCCAGCAGGACAGGGGTAGACTACGAGCAGTACTTC. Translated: CASRTGVDYEQYF.

CDR3 DNA: TGTGCCAGCACGACTAGCGGGAGGGCCGGGGTGAATGAGCAGTTCTTC. Its protein product is CASTTSGRAGVNEQFF. The chain uses TRBV27 and TRBJ2-1, with 14 nucleotides matching TRBD2. Germline CDR1 is MNHEY and CDR2 is SMNVEV (reference sequence). The CDR3 sequence is 16 residues long. V trimming: 7 bases; J trimming: 7 bases; junction bases outside the gene matches: 9.

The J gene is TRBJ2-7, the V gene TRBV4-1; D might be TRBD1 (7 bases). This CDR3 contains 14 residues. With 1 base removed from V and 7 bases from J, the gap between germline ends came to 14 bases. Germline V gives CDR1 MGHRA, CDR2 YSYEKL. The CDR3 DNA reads TGCGCCAGCAGCCAAGCCGACAGGGCGGGGGAGCAGTACTTC. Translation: CASSQADRAGEQYF.

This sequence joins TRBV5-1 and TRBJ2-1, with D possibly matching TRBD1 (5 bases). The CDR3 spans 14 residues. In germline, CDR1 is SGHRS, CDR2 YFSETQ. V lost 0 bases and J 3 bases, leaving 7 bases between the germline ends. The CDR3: CASSLATDYNEQFF. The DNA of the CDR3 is TGCGCCAGCAGCTTGGCGACAGACTACAATGAGCAGTTCTTC.

DNA of the CDR3: TGTGCCAGCAGCTTATTTTCAGGGACCGGGGAGCTGTTTTTT. Its translation is CASSLFSGTGELFF. The V and J genes are TRBV7-2 and TRBJ2-2, with TRBD1 as a possible D gene (5 bases). The CDR3 is made up of 14 amino acids. Trimming stripped 2 bases from V and 5 bases from J, with 9 bases between. The V gene's germline CDR1 is SGHTA and CDR2 FQGNSA.

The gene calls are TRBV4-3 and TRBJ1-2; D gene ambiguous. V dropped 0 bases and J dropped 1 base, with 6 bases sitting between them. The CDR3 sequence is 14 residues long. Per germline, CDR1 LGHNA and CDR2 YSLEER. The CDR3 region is CASSQDLYNYGYTF. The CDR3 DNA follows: TGCGCCAGCAGCCAAGATTTGTATAACTATGGCTACACCTTC.

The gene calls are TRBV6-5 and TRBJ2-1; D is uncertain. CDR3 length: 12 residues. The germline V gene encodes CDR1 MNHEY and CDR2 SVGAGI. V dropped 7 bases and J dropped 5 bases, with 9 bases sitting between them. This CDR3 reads CASKYSDNEQFF. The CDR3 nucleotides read TGTGCCAGCAAGTATTCGGACAATGAGCAGTTCTTC.

CDR3 region: CASSTTGAMKYGYTF. Here the CDR3 DNA reads TGTGCCAGCAGCACCACAGGGGCCATGAAGTATGGCTACACCTTC. The rearrangement links TRBV7-9 to TRBJ1-2; TRBD1 matches 7 bases. Germline V gene sequence: CDR1 SEHNR, CDR2 FQNEAQ (reference sequence). J lost 5 bases, V lost 5 bases, and 11 bases had no gene match. This CDR3 has 15 amino acids.

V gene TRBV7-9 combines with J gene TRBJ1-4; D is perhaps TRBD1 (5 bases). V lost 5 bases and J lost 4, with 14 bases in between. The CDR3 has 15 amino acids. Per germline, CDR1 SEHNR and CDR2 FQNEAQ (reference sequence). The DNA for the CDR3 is TGTGCCAGCAGCCTCGGGGTGGGACTTAATGAAAAACTGTTTTTT. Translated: CASSLGVGLNEKLFF.

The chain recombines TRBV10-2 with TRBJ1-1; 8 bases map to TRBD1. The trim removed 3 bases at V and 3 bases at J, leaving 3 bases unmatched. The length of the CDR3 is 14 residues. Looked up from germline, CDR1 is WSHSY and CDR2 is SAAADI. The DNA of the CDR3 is TGCGCCAGCAGTGACTGGACAGGGCACACTGAAGCTTTCTTT. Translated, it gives CASSDWTGHTEAFF.

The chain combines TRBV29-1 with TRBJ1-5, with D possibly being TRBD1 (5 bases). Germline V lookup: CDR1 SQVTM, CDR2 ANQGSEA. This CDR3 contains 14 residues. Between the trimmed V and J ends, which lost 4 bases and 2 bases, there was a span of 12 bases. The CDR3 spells CSVGDSEGNQPQHF. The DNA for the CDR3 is TGCAGCGTTGGGGACTCCGAGGGCAATCAGCCCCAGCATTTT.

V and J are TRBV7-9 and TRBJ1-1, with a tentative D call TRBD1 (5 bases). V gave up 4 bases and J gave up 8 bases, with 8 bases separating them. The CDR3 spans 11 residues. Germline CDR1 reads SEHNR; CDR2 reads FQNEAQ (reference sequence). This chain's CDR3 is CASSYRTEAFF. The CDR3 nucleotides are TGTGCCAGCAGCTATCGGACAGAAGCTTTCTTT. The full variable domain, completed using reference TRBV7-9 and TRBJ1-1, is DTGVSQNPRHKITKRGQNVTFRCDPISEHNRLYWYRQTLGQGPEFLTYFQNEAQLEKSRLLSDRFSAERPKGSFSTLEIQRTEQGDSAMYLCASSYRTEAFFGQGTRLTVV.

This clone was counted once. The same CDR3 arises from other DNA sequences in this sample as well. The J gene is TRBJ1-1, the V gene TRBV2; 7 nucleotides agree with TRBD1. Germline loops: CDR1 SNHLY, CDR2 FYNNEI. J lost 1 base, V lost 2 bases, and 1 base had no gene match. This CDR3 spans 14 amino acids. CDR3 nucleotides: TGTGCCAGCAGTGAACGGGACAGGAACACTGAAGCTTTCTTT. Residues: CASSERDRNTEAFF.

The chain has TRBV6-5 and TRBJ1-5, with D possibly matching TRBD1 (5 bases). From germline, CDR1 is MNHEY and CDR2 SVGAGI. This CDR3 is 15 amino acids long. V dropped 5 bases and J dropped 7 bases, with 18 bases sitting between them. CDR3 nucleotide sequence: TGTGCCAGCAGTCGTCTCGGGCAGGGTGTCCAGCCCCAGCATTTT. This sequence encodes CASSRLGQGVQPQHF.

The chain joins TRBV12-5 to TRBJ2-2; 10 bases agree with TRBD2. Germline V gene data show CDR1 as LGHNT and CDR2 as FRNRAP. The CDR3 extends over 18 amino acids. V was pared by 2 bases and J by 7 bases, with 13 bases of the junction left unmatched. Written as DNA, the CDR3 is TGTGCTAGTGGTTTGATCCCTAGCGGGAGAGGGGAGATCGGGGAGCTGTTTTTT. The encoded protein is CASGLIPSGRGEIGELFF.

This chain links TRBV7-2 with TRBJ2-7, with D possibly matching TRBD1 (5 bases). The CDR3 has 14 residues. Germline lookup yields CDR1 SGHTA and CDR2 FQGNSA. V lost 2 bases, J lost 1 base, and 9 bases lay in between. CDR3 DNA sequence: TGTGCCAGCAGCTTATTGGCAGGGTCCTACGAGCAGTACTTC. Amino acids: CASSLLAGSYEQYF.

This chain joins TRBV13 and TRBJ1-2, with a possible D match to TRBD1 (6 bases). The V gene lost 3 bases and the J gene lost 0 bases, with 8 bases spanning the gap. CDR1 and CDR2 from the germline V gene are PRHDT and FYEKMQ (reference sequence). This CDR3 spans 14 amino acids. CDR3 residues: CASSFRGANYGYTF. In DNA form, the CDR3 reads TGTGCCAGCAGCTTCAGGGGAGCTAACTATGGCTACACCTTC.

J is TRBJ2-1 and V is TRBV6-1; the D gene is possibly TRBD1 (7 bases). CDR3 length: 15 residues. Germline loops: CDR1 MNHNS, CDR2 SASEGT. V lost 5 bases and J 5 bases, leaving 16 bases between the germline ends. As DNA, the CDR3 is TGTGCCAGCAGTAAAAGACAGGGAGGTAACAATGAGCAGTTCTTC. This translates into CASSKRQGGNNEQFF.

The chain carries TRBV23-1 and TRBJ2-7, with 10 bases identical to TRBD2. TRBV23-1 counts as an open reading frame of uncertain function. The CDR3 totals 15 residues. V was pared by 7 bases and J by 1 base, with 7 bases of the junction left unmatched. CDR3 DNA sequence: TGCGCCAGCACTGCGGGGGGACTAGCGTCCTACGAGCAGTACTTC. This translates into CASTAGGLASYEQYF.

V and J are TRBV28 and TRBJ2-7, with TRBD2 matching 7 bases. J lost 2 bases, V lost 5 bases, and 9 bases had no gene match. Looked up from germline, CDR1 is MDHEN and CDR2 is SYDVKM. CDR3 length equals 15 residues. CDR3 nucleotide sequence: TGTGCCAGCAGTCTCCAAGCGGGGTATGCCTACGAGCAGTACTTC. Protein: CASSLQAGYAYEQYF.

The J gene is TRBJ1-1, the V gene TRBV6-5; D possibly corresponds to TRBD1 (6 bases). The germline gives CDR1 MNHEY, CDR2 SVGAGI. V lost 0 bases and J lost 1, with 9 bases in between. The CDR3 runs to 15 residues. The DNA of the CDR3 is TGTGCCAGCAGTTACTCTGGGGGGGCGAACACTGAAGCTTTCTTT. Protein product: CASSYSGGANTEAFF.

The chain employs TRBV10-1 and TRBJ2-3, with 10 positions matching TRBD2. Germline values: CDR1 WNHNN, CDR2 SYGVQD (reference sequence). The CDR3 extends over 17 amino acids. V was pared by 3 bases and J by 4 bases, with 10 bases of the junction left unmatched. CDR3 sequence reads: CASSDRLSGGVSDTQYF. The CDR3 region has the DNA TGCGCCAGCAGTGATCGACTCAGCGGGGGGGTTTCAGATACGCAGTATTTT.

CDR3 nucleotide sequence: TGTGCCAGCAGCTTACGGTCGTGGAGTTCCCAAGAGACCCAGTACTTC. It specifies CASSLRSWSSQETQYF. The chain uses TRBV7-9 and TRBJ2-5; the D is unclear. CDR1 and CDR2 from the germline V gene are SEHNR and FQNEAQ (reference sequence). The CDR3 spans 16 residues. Deletions cut 2 bases from V and 1 base from J, with 14 bases between.

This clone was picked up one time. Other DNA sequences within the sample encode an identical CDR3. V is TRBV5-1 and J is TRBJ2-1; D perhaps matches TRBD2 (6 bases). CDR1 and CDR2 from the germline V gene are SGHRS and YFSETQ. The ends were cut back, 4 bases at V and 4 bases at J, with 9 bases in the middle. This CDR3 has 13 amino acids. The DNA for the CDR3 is TGCGCCAGCAGCCCGCGGGATTACAATGAGCAGTTCTTC. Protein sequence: CASSPRDYNEQFF.